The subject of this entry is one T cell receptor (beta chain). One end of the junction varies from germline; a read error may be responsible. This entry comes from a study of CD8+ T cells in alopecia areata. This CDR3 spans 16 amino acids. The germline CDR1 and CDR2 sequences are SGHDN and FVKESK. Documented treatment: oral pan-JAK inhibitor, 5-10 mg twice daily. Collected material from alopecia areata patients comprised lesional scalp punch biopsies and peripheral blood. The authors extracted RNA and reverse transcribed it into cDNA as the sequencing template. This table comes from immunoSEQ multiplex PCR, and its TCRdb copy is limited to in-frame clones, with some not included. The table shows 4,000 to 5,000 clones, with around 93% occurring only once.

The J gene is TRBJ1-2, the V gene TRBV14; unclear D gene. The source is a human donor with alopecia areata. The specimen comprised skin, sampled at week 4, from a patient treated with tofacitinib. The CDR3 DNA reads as TGTGCCAGCACCCAAGGACCTAGTATCTCCCTCGGAGGCTACACCTTC. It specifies CASTQGPSISLGGYTF.